This T cell receptor (beta chain) was identified in a study of cytomegalovirus exposure and HLA in healthy donors. Points from the study as a whole: Sequencing had likely introduced a cluster of highly shared sequence variants as an artifact.

60 Vbeta and 13 Jbeta primers were used in PCR. Data came from immunoSEQ multiplex PCR; TCRdb stores just in-frame clones and leaves some out. The repertoire consists of approximately 160,000 clones, with about 80% occurring once and the leading ten covering 1%. Trimming removed 6 bases from V and 7 bases from J; junction bases left unmatched: 6. Germline values: CDR1 MNHEY, CDR2 SVGAGI. The CDR3 extends over 15 amino acids. Only a few counts were recorded for this clone. Its antigen is unknown. The TCR comes from a woman in her forties or fifties in good health and CMV-seropositive. The chain joins TRBV6-5 to TRBJ2-2; 12 nucleotides match TRBD2. The source material was PBMCs. CDR3 in amino acids: CASRTSGRVVGELFF. In nucleotides, the CDR3 is TGTGCCAGCAGGACTAGCGGGAGAGTAGTCGGGGAGCTGTTTTTT.